Presented here are 16 T cell receptor beta chains from one specimen sequenced in a study of blood T cell repertoires in COVID-19. Only in-frame clones appear in the TCRdb table, and some are missing; sequencing was by immunoSEQ multiplex PCR. In the table there are more than 120,000 clones, about four fifths of which are singletons. The sequenced sample was peripheral blood. The receptors were sampled from a human donor in a cohort sampled during active COVID-19.

The chain employs TRBV4-1 and TRBJ2-7; the D gene is possibly TRBD1 (6 bases). V was shortened by 0 bases and J by 0 bases, with 15 bases between the two germline ends. This CDR3 has 17 residues. Germline assignment: CDR1 MGHRA and CDR2 YSYEKL. CDR3 sequence (DNA): TGCGCCAGCAGCCAAGATTCCAACAGGGTGACCTCCTACGAGCAGTACTTC. This codes for CASSQDSNRVTSYEQYF.

The chain employs TRBV9 and TRBJ2-5; 10 nucleotides match TRBD2. Germline-derived CDR1 and CDR2 are SGDLS and YYNGEE. The CDR3 loop spans 18 amino acids. With 0 bases clipped from V and 3 bases from J, the junction kept 11 bases outside the gene matches. This CDR3 reads CASSVGLAGERGEETQYF. DNA of the CDR3: TGTGCCAGCAGCGTAGGGCTAGCGGGGGAACGTGGTGAAGAGACCCAGTACTTC.

The V call is TRBV28, the J call TRBJ1-1, with 7 bases lining up with TRBD1. The CDR3 sequence is 15 residues long. J lost 8 bases, V lost 3 bases, and 12 bases had no gene match. Per germline, CDR1 MDHEN and CDR2 SYDVKM. Here the CDR3 DNA reads TGTGCCAGCAGTTTCTACAGGGGAAGCCGTACGGAAGCTTTCTTT. It specifies CASSFYRGSRTEAFF. Filled out from reference TRBV28 and TRBJ1-1, the complete variable domain reads DVKVTQSSRYLVKRTGEKVFLECVQDMDHENMFWYRQDPGLGLRLIYFSYDVKMKEKGDIPEGYSVSREKKERFSLILESASTNQTSMYLCASSFYRGSRTEAFFGQGTRLTVV.

This chain links TRBV9 with TRBJ2-3, with 9 bases identical to TRBD2. Germline CDR1 is SGDLS and CDR2 is YYNGEE. This CDR3 spans 16 amino acids. V was clipped by 3 bases and J by 8 bases; unmatched bases: 13. CDR3 in amino acids: CASSGEAGLAYVTQYF. The CDR3 DNA follows: TGTGCCAGCAGCGGTGAAGCGGGACTAGCTTATGTTACGCAGTATTTT.

This rearrangement joins TRBV27 to TRBJ2-1; possible D gene TRBD2, 6 bases. Per germline, CDR1 MNHEY and CDR2 SMNVEV (reference sequence). The V and J ends lost 6 bases and 4 bases respectively, with 13 bases between them. The CDR3 runs 14 residues. The CDR3 region is CASRGGGRYNEQFF. DNA of the CDR3: TGTGCCAGCAGGGGAGGAGGCCGGTACAATGAGCAGTTCTTC.

The V and J genes are TRBV2 and TRBJ1-5; a possible D gene is TRBD1 (5 bases). The ends were cut back, 11 bases at V and 2 bases at J, with 10 bases in the middle. Germline V lookup: CDR1 SNHLY, CDR2 FYNNEI. This CDR3 has 12 amino acids. The CDR3 sequence: CAGGVGNQPQHF. DNA for the CDR3: TGTGCCGGGGGGGTGGGCAATCAGCCCCAGCATTTT.

V and J are TRBV5-1 and TRBJ1-4, with 9 bases fitting TRBD1. V trimming: 1 base; J trimming: 8 bases; junction bases outside the gene matches: 3. This CDR3 contains 14 residues. The germline V gene encodes CDR1 SGHRS and CDR2 YFSETQ. CDR3 coding DNA: TGCGCCAGCAGCTTGTGGACAGGGGACGAAAAACTGTTTTTT. Its protein is CASSLWTGDEKLFF.

The chain carries TRBV12-3 or TRBV12-4 and TRBJ1-1, with no clear D. Trimming cost V 6 bases and J 0 bases, with 8 bases left between them. The CDR3 is 13 residues long. CDR3 residues: CASRPRVNTEAFF. The CDR3 DNA reads as TGTGCCAGCAGACCACGGGTGAACACTGAAGCTTTCTTT.

This clone was seen more than once but under ten times. The chain combines TRBV12-3 or TRBV12-4 with TRBJ2-7; maybe TRBD2 (6 bases). Trimming took off 8 bases at V and 2 bases at J, with 13 bases between the two ends. The CDR3 spans 13 residues. Here the CDR3 reads CASGPGSAYEQYF. The CDR3 DNA sequence: TGTGCCAGCGGACCCGGGAGCGCCTACGAGCAGTACTTC.

The rearrangement uses TRBV10-2 and TRBJ1-5; no reliable D call. Germline-derived CDR1 and CDR2 are WSHSY and SAAADI. V lost 2 bases and J 6 bases, leaving 8 bases between the germline ends. This CDR3 spans 13 amino acids. In DNA form, the CDR3 reads TGCGCCAGCAGTGAGACACCTCGTCAGCCCCAGCATTTT. It translates to CASSETPRQPQHF.

The chain couples TRBV2 to TRBJ2-7; D uncertain. CDR1 is SNHLY, CDR2 FYNNEI, per germline. Trimming cost V 4 bases and J 4 bases, with 8 bases left between them. The CDR3 is 12 amino acids. The DNA of the CDR3 is TGTGCCAGCAGTGCGAGTAGATACGAGCAGTACGTC. Translating it yields CASSASRYEQYV.

The rearrangement joins TRBV7-3 to TRBJ1-2, with a tentative D call TRBD1 (6 bases). CDR1 is SGHTA, CDR2 FQGTGA, per germline. The CDR3 length is 13 residues. V was clipped by 3 bases and J by 5 bases, with 10 bases between them. CDR3: CASSLGQGYGYTF. The DNA for the CDR3 is TGTGCCAGCAGCTTGGGCCAGGGGTATGGCTACACCTTC.

The chain has TRBV9 and TRBJ2-2; 13 nucleotides match TRBD2. V lost 5 bases and J lost 8; bases outside the gene matches: 9. CDR1 and CDR2 (germline): SGDLS, YYNGEE. The CDR3 is 16 residues long. Written as DNA, the CDR3 is TGTGCCAGCAGACCCCCCACTAGCGGGGGGGCGGGGGAGCTGTTTTTT. Encoded protein: CASRPPTSGGAGELFF. Using reference TRBV9 and TRBJ2-2 for the parts outside the CDR3, the full variable domain is DSGVTQTPKHLITATGQRVTLRCSPRSGDLSVYWYQQSLDQGLQFLIQYYNGEERAKGNILERFSAQQFPDLHSELNLSSLELGDSALYFCASRPPTSGGAGELFFGEGSRLTVL.

The chain uses TRBV13 and TRBJ2-2, with 11 bases matching TRBD2. CDR3 length: 15 residues. CDR1 and CDR2 from the germline V gene are PRHDT and FYEKMQ (reference sequence). The J segment lost 7 bases and the V segment lost 5 bases, leaving 6 bases of the junction unmatched. As DNA, the CDR3 is TGTGCCAGCAGCCCGACTAGCGGGACCGGCGGGGAGCTGTTTTTT. Its translation: CASSPTSGTGGELFF.

There are a few counts of this clone. The chain couples TRBV4-1 to TRBJ2-1; unclear D gene. Germline-derived CDR1 and CDR2 are MGHRA and YSYEKL. The CDR3 has 13 residues. With 0 bases removed from V and 4 bases from J, the gap between germline ends came to 4 bases. The CDR3 DNA reads as TGCGCCAGCAGCCAAGATCCTTACAATGAGCAGTTCTTC. This encodes CASSQDPYNEQFF.

This chain links TRBV2 with TRBJ1-1; D gene uncertain. The CDR3 length is 14 residues. The germline gives CDR1 SNHLY, CDR2 FYNNEI. Deletions cut 7 bases from V and 3 bases from J, with 15 bases between. The CDR3 DNA sequence: TGTGCCAGCAAGAGGGAGGGTCTGGACACTGAAGCTTTCTTT. Translating it yields CASKREGLDTEAFF.